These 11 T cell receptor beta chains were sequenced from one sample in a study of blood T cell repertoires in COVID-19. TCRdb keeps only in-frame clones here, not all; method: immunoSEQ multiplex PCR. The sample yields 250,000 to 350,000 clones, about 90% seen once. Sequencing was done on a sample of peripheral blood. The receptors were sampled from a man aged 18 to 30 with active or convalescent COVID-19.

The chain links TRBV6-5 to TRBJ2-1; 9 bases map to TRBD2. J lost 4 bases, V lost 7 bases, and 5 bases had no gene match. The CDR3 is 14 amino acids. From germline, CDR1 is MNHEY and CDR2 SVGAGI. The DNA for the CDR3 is TGTGCCAGCACTAGCGGGGCTAGTTACAATGAGCAGTTCTTC. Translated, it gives CASTSGASYNEQFF.

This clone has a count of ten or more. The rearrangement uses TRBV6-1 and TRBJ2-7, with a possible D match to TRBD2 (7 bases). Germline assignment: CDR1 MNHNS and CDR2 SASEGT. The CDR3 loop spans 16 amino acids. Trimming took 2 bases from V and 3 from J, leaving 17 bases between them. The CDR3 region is CASSERGGGTFYEQYF. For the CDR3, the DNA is TGTGCCAGCAGTGAACGGGGAGGGGGAACCTTCTACGAGCAGTACTTC.

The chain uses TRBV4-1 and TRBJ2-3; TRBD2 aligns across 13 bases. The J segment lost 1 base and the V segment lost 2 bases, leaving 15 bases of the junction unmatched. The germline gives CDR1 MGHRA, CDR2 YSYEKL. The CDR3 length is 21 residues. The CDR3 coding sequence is TGCGCCAGCAGCCAAAGCGGACTGACTAGCGGGAGGCCGGGGGGCACAGATACGCAGTATTTT. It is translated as CASSQSGLTSGRPGGTDTQYF.

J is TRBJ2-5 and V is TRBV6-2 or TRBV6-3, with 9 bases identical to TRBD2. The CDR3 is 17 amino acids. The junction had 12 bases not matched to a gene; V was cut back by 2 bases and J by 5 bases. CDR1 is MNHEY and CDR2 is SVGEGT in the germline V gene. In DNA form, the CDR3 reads TGTGCCAGCAGTTACGATCCTAGCGGGGCCCCCAGTGAGACCCAGTACTTC. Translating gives CASSYDPSGAPSETQYF.

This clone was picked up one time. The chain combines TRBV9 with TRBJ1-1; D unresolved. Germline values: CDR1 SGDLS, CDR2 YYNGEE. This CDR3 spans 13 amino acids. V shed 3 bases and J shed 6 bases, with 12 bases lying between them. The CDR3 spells CASSGYRCPEAFF. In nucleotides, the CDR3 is TGTGCCAGCAGCGGCTATCGATGCCCTGAAGCTTTCTTT.

CDR3 sequence (DNA): TGTGCCAGTAGTATAGGGAGCAGCGCGGCTACGCAGTATTTT. The encoded protein is CASSIGSSAATQYF. The genes are TRBV19 and TRBJ2-3; D unclear. In germline, CDR1 is LNHDA, CDR2 SQIVND (reference sequence). The CDR3 loop spans 14 amino acids. The V end was cut by 1 base, the J end by 8 bases, with 13 bases between. The full variable domain, completed using reference TRBV19 and TRBJ2-3, is DGGITQSPKYLFRKEGQNVTLSCEQNLNHDAMYWYRQDPGQGLRLIYYSQIVNDFQKGDIAEGYSVSREKKESFPLTVTSAQKNPTAFYLCASSIGSSAATQYFGPGTRLTVL.

CDR3 residues: CASSNLLAGVEQYF. The CDR3 DNA follows: TGTGCCAGCAGTAACCTACTAGCGGGGGTCGAGCAGTACTTC. The V call is TRBV6-6, the J call TRBJ2-7, with 11 bases lining up with TRBD2. The length of the CDR3 is 14 residues. Germline CDR1 is MNHNY and CDR2 is SVGAGI (reference sequence). Losses at the gene ends were 5 bases for V and 6 bases for J; bases not matched to a gene: 6.

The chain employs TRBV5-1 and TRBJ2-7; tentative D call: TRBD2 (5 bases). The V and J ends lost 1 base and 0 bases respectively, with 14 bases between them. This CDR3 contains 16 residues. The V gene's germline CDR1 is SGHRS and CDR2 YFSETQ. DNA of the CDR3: TGCGCCAGCAGCTTGCTCCCGGGAACCAGCTCCTACGAGCAGTACTTC. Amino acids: CASSLLPGTSSYEQYF.

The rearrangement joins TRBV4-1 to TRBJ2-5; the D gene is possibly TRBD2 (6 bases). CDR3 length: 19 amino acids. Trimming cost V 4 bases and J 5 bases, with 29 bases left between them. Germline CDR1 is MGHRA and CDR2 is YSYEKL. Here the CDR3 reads CASSPQLASGTNMGETQYF. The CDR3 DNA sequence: TGCGCCAGCAGCCCCCAACTAGCTTCCGGGACGAATATGGGGGAGACCCAGTACTTC.

In DNA form, the CDR3 reads TGTGCCAGCAGCTTAGAAGCAGGCCGAGGCTACACCTTC. This sequence encodes CASSLEAGRGYTF. The chain joins TRBV11-2 to TRBJ1-2; D uncertain. Germline CDR1 SGHAT, CDR2 FQNNGV. This CDR3 comprises 13 residues. Trimming took 0 bases from V and 8 from J, leaving 10 bases between them.

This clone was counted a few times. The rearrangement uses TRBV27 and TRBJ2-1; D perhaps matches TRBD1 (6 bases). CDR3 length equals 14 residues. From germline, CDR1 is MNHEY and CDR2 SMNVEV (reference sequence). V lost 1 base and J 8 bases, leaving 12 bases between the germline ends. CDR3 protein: CASSLWGRGDEQFF. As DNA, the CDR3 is TGTGCCAGCAGTTTATGGGGCAGGGGCGATGAGCAGTTCTTC.